Listed below are T cell receptor beta chains from one sample, sequenced in a study of spatial heterogeneity in lung cancer. One entry per CDR3 protein, called by TCRdb with MiXCR from the 5' RACE reads. Altogether some 100,000 distinct CDR3 sequences are present, 9.5% to 15% being singletons, with the ten largest covering over 40%. Sequenced here: PBMCs, sampled at surgery. These receptors were collected from a male donor with early-stage non-small cell lung cancer. Both conserved end residues are part of each CDR3. Clone size appears in some rows only: once, few, many, or a class for an expanded clone.

v_call	clone_size	j_call	cdr3_aa
TRBV7-2	few	TRBJ2-5	CASSLPGRTQYF
TRBV7-9	many	TRBJ2-3	CASTQRGVSTDTQYF
TRBV7-2	-	TRBJ2-5	CASSLMAALVGETQYF
TRBV30	few	TRBJ1-4	CAWSVRGPEKLFF
TRBV10-2	many	TRBJ2-1	CASSRGGGGANEQFF
TRBV3-1	-	TRBJ2-7	CASSQDRGAGSYYEQYF
TRBV20-1	few	TRBJ1-2	CSARDEIRGRRGYTF
TRBV28	many	TRBJ2-5	CASTPGLAGASAQETQYF
TRBV10-3	-	TRBJ2-7	CAISERGVDEQYF
TRBV20-1	-	TRBJ1-1	CSASWTYTEAFF
TRBV5-1	-	TRBJ2-1	CASSLDTSYNEQFF
TRBV7-9	-	TRBJ2-5	CASSWTYPETQYF
TRBV9	few	TRBJ2-1	CASSPSGGTYNEQFF
TRBV7-6	-	TRBJ2-3	CASRLIGGTDTQYF
TRBV28	few	TRBJ2-7	CASSLLLREQYF
TRBV29-1	-	TRBJ1-5	CSVVLRGSHQPQHF
TRBV5-1	many	TRBJ2-5	CASNSGLAEETQYF
TRBV6-5	few	TRBJ2-5	CASSSPGLAGDETQYF
TRBV7-2	few	TRBJ2-2	CASSQRTGVFVTGELFF
TRBV28	-	TRBJ1-4	CASRETGGTFGKLFF
TRBV4-1	-	TRBJ1-1	CASSQADRDDTEAFF
TRBV28	-	TRBJ1-1	CASQGNTEAFF
TRBV5-1	-	TRBJ2-5	CASSLGNRGKETQYF
TRBV20-1	few	TRBJ1-2	CSARDGGTNYGYTF
TRBV6-2/TRBV6-3	few	TRBJ2-1	CASRSPAGGSRDEQFF
TRBV28	-	TRBJ1-4	CASSLPPTGAGEKLFF
TRBV5-6	-	TRBJ2-7	CASSSSGASYEQYF
TRBV20-1	-	TRBJ2-7	CSGVTGFSYEQYF
TRBV12-3/TRBV12-4	few	TRBJ2-7	CASSRNRVMQYF
TRBV5-4	once	TRBJ2-3	CASSLVRSDTQYF
TRBV5-6	-	TRBJ1-3	CASSPGTKRDFSSGNTIYF
TRBV4-1	-	TRBJ1-2	CASSQTTGPGYTF
TRBV28	few	TRBJ1-2	CASRPEVPYGYTF
TRBV2	many	TRBJ2-1	CASRREGSEQFF
TRBV11-2	many	TRBJ2-1	CASSLRRTSGTDNEQFF
TRBV6-1	-	TRBJ1-1	CASNSIAGMNTEAFF
TRBV27	-	TRBJ2-1	CASSLGQALRNEQFF
TRBV6-1	few	TRBJ2-7	CASSVRTHREQYF
TRBV12-3/TRBV12-4	many	TRBJ2-3	CASSLYGLGLADGDTQYF
TRBV7-2	few	TRBJ1-1	CASSYQRTSNTEAFF
TRBV4-3	many	TRBJ2-7	CASSRQDSYEQYF
TRBV7-3	-	TRBJ2-3	CASSPNGLGRTDTQYF
TRBV13	few	TRBJ1-2	CASSKGTGENGYTF
TRBV2	few	TRBJ2-3	CASSDFGGYTDTQYF
TRBV18	-	TRBJ1-5	CASSVQSNQPQHF